Listed below are T cell receptor beta chains from one sample, sequenced in a study of Ad26.COV2.S vaccination and SARS-CoV-2 variants. The repertoire was sequenced with immunoSEQ multiplex PCR; TCRdb's copy has only in-frame clones and lacks some. The sample contains approximately 300,000 clones, around four fifths of which appear only once. Material: peripheral blood, obtained in a trial of Ad26.COV2.S vaccine versus placebo. Source of these receptors: a person between 18 and 65 years old who received the Ad26.COV2.S COVID-19 vaccine or a placebo. CDR3s include the opening cysteine and the closing phenylalanine or tryptophan. The order of the fields is CDR3 DNA, CDR3 protein, clone size, V gene, CDR3 length, D gene, J gene. D genes are given only for firm matches. Some rows have no size entry. The others give once, few or many, or a class for an expanded clone.

CDR3 DNA: TGTGCCAGCAGCTTAGACCGGCGACAGCCCCAGCATTTT
CDR3 protein: CASSLDRRQPQHF
clone size: .
V gene: TRBV11-2
CDR3 length: 13
D gene: .
J gene: TRBJ1-5

CDR3 DNA: TGCGCCAGCAGCTCGAAGGGGGGGAGCTCCTACAATGAGCAGTTCTTC
CDR3 protein: CASSSKGGSSYNEQFF
clone size: .
V gene: TRBV5-1
CDR3 length: 16
D gene: .
J gene: TRBJ2-1

CDR3 DNA: TGTGCCAGCAGCCGCGACAGGGACTACGAGCAGTACTTC
CDR3 protein: CASSRDRDYEQYF
clone size: .
V gene: TRBV12-3/TRBV12-4
CDR3 length: 13
D gene: TRBD1
J gene: TRBJ2-7

CDR3 DNA: TGCAGTGCTACCGGGACTAATACCCAGTACTTC
CDR3 protein: CSATGTNTQYF
clone size: .
V gene: TRBV20-1
CDR3 length: 11
D gene: TRBD2
J gene: TRBJ2-5

CDR3 DNA: TGTGCCAGCTCAAGTCGGGGGGGCGAGCAGTACTTC
CDR3 protein: CASSSRGGEQYF
clone size: .
V gene: TRBV18
CDR3 length: 12
D gene: TRBD2
J gene: TRBJ2-7

CDR3 DNA: TGTGCCACCAGTGATCTGCCAGGATCTCGAAGGGGAAACACCATATATTTT
CDR3 protein: CATSDLPGSRRGNTIYF
clone size: .
V gene: TRBV24-1
CDR3 length: 17
D gene: .
J gene: TRBJ1-3

CDR3 DNA: TGCGCCAGCAGCTCGGGACAGTTATCCTACGAGCAGTACTTC
CDR3 protein: CASSSGQLSYEQYF
clone size: .
V gene: TRBV5-1
CDR3 length: 14
D gene: TRBD1
J gene: TRBJ2-7

CDR3 DNA: TGTGCCAGCAGCGAGAGACAGGGGGCGCGATGGGAGCAGTACTTC
CDR3 protein: CASSERQGARWEQYF
clone size: .
V gene: TRBV5-6
CDR3 length: 15
D gene: TRBD1
J gene: TRBJ2-7

CDR3 DNA: TGTGCCAGCAGCATCCGGGACAGGGTTGGAGAGACCCAGTACTTC
CDR3 protein: CASSIRDRVGETQYF
clone size: .
V gene: TRBV7-9
CDR3 length: 15
D gene: TRBD1
J gene: TRBJ2-5

CDR3 DNA: TGTGCCAGCAGTTCAGGGGGCGCGAGTTCACCCCTCCACTTT
CDR3 protein: CASSSGGASSPLHF
clone size: .
V gene: TRBV25-1
CDR3 length: 14
D gene: TRBD1
J gene: TRBJ1-6

CDR3 DNA: TGTGCCAGCAGCTCGAATTCACTAGCGGGGGGTGGGGATACGCAGTATTTT
CDR3 protein: CASSSNSLAGGGDTQYF
clone size: .
V gene: TRBV28
CDR3 length: 17
D gene: TRBD2
J gene: TRBJ2-3

CDR3 DNA: TGCGCCAGCAGTGAGTCGAAGTTGAACACTGAAGCTTTCTTT
CDR3 protein: CASSESKLNTEAFF
clone size: .
V gene: TRBV10-1
CDR3 length: 14
D gene: .
J gene: TRBJ1-1

CDR3 DNA: TGTGCCAGCAGCTTGACAGGGGACGGGAACACTGAAGCTTTCTTT
CDR3 protein: CASSLTGDGNTEAFF
clone size: .
V gene: TRBV11-2
CDR3 length: 15
D gene: TRBD1
J gene: TRBJ1-1

CDR3 DNA: TGTGCCAGCAGCTCCATTAGAGGGTTAGACTCCTACGAGCAGTACTTC
CDR3 protein: CASSSIRGLDSYEQYF
clone size: .
V gene: TRBV5-6
CDR3 length: 16
D gene: .
J gene: TRBJ2-7

CDR3 DNA: TGTGCCAGCAGCCAATTGGCTAGGAACCCCTACGAGCAGTACTTC
CDR3 protein: CASSQLARNPYEQYF
clone size: few
V gene: TRBV27
CDR3 length: 15
D gene: .
J gene: TRBJ2-7

CDR3 DNA: TGTGCCAGTAGTATAGCCAGGGGGCTAGCCTATGGCTACACCTTC
CDR3 protein: CASSIARGLAYGYTF
clone size: .
V gene: TRBV19
CDR3 length: 15
D gene: TRBD1
J gene: TRBJ1-2

CDR3 DNA: TGCGCCAGCACCCCAGGGACGACGAACACCGGGGAGCTGTTTTTT
CDR3 protein: CASTPGTTNTGELFF
clone size: .
V gene: TRBV5-1
CDR3 length: 15
D gene: .
J gene: TRBJ2-2

CDR3 DNA: TGTGCCAGCAGAGTTTGGGCGGGGGGTCCGCAAGAGACCCAGTACTTC
CDR3 protein: CASRVWAGGPQETQYF
clone size: .
V gene: TRBV2
CDR3 length: 16
D gene: TRBD2
J gene: TRBJ2-5

CDR3 DNA: TGTGCCAGCAGTTACAAAGGGAGAGCTTTCTTT
CDR3 protein: CASSYKGRAFF
clone size: .
V gene: TRBV6-5
CDR3 length: 11
D gene: .
J gene: TRBJ1-1

CDR3 DNA: TGTGCCAGCAGTTGGAGGGGCCAGGCCTACAATGAGCAGTTCTTC
CDR3 protein: CASSWRGQAYNEQFF
clone size: few
V gene: TRBV6-2/TRBV6-3
CDR3 length: 15
D gene: .
J gene: TRBJ2-1

CDR3 DNA: TGTGCCAGCAGTTCCGGGGATTATAATTCACCCCTCCACTTT
CDR3 protein: CASSSGDYNSPLHF
clone size: .
V gene: TRBV6-5
CDR3 length: 14
D gene: .
J gene: TRBJ1-6

CDR3 DNA: TGTGCCAGCAGCCAAGATAGGAACACTGAAGCTTTCTTT
CDR3 protein: CASSQDRNTEAFF
clone size: .
V gene: TRBV4-2
CDR3 length: 13
D gene: .
J gene: TRBJ1-1

CDR3 DNA: TGTGCCAGCAGTTTACGGAGGGCTGGGGATATAAACACTGAAGCTTTCTTT
CDR3 protein: CASSLRRAGDINTEAFF
clone size: .
V gene: TRBV28
CDR3 length: 17
D gene: .
J gene: TRBJ1-1

CDR3 DNA: TGTGCCAGCAGTTTCCCCCCGGGGGGGCCTGAAAAACTGTTTTTT
CDR3 protein: CASSFPPGGPEKLFF
clone size: .
V gene: TRBV28
CDR3 length: 15
D gene: .
J gene: TRBJ1-4

CDR3 DNA: TGTGCCAGCAGCCGGACTGGCTCAGAGACCCAGTACTTC
CDR3 protein: CASSRTGSETQYF
clone size: .
V gene: TRBV3-1/TRBV3-2
CDR3 length: 13
D gene: .
J gene: TRBJ2-5

CDR3 DNA: TGTGCCAGCAGCCATGGACAGGAAGGGGGACTTAGCAATCAGCCCCAGCATTTT
CDR3 protein: CASSHGQEGGLSNQPQHF
clone size: many
V gene: TRBV5-5
CDR3 length: 18
D gene: TRBD1
J gene: TRBJ1-5

CDR3 DNA: TGCGCCAGCAGCCCGGGACAGGGGAATGAAAAACTGTTTTTT
CDR3 protein: CASSPGQGNEKLFF
clone size: .
V gene: TRBV5-1
CDR3 length: 14
D gene: TRBD1
J gene: TRBJ1-4

CDR3 DNA: TGTGCCAGCAGCCGCTCCTCGGGGCCCCAGCATTTT
CDR3 protein: CASSRSSGPQHF
clone size: .
V gene: TRBV7-6
CDR3 length: 12
D gene: .
J gene: TRBJ1-5

CDR3 DNA: TGTGCCAGCAGCTTAGCGCTACGGACCTATGGCTACACCTTC
CDR3 protein: CASSLALRTYGYTF
clone size: .
V gene: TRBV7-9
CDR3 length: 14
D gene: .
J gene: TRBJ1-2

CDR3 DNA: TGTGCCATCAGCAGAGGGGACAGGACCGGAAACACCATATATTTT
CDR3 protein: CAISRGDRTGNTIYF
clone size: .
V gene: TRBV10-3
CDR3 length: 15
D gene: TRBD1
J gene: TRBJ1-3

CDR3 DNA: TGTGCCAGCAGCTTAGCCGGGACACCTGTGGAAGAGGGCTACACCTTC
CDR3 protein: CASSLAGTPVEEGYTF
clone size: .
V gene: TRBV7-2
CDR3 length: 16
D gene: .
J gene: TRBJ1-2

CDR3 DNA: TGTGCCAGCAGCAAAGGTTATCGGGGCCGGGAGACCCAGTACTTC
CDR3 protein: CASSKGYRGRETQYF
clone size: once
V gene: TRBV21-1
CDR3 length: 15
D gene: .
J gene: TRBJ2-5

CDR3 DNA: TGTGCCATCAATTCCGGGACAGGGACATATGGCTACACCTTC
CDR3 protein: CAINSGTGTYGYTF
clone size: .
V gene: TRBV10-3
CDR3 length: 14
D gene: TRBD1
J gene: TRBJ1-2